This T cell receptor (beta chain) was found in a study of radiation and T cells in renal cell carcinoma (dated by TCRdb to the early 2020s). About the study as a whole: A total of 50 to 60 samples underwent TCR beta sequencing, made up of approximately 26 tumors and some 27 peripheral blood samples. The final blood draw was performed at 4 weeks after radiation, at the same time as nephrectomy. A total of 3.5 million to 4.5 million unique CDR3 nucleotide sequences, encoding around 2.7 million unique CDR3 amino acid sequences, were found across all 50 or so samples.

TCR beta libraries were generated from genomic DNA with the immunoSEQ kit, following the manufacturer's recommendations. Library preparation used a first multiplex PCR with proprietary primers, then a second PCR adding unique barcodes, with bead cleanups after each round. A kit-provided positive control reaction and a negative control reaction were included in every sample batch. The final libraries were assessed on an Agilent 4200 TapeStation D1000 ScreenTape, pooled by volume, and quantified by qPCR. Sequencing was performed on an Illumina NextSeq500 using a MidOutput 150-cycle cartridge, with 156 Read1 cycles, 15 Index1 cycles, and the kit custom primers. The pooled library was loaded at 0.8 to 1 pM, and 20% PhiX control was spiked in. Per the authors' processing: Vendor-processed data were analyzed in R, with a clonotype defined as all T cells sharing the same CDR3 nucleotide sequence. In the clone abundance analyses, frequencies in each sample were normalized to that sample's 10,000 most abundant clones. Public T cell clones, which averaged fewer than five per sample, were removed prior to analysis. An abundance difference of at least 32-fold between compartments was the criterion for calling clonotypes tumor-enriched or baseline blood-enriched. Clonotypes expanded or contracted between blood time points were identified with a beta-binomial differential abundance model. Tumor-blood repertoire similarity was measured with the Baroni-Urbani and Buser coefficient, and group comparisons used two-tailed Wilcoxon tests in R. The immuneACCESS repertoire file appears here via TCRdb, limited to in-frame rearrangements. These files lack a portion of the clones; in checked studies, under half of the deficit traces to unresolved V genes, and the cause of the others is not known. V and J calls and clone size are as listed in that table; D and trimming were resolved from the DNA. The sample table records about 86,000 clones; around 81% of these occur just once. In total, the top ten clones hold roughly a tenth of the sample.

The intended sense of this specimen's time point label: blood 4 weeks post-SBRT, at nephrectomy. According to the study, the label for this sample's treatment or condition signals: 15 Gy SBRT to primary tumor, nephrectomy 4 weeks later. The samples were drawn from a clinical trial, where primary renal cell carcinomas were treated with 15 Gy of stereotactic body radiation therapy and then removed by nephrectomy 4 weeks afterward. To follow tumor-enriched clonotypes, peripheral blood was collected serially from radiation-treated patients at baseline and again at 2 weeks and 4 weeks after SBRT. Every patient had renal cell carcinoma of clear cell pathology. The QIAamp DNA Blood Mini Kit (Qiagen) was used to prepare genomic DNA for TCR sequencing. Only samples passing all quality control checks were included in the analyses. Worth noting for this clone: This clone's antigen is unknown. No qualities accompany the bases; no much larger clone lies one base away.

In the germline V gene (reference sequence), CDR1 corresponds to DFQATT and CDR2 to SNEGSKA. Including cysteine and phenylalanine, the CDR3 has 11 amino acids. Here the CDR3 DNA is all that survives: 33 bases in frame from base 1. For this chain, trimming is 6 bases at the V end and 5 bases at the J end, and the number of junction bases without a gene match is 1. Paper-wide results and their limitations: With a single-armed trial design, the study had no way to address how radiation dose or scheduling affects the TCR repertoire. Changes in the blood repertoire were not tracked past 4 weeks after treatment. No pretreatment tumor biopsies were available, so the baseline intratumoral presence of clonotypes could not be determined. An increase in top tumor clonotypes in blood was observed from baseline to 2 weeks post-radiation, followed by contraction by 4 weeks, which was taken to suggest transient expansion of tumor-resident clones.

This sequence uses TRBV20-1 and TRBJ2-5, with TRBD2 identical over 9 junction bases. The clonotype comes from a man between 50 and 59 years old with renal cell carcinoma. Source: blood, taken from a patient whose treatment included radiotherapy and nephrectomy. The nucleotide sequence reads TGCAGTGCAGCGGGGGGTGAGACCCAGTACTTC. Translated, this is CSAAGGETQYF.